This T cell receptor beta chain was sequenced in a study of T cell responses to AZD1222 COVID-19 vaccine. Study-wide results and caveats: Among the donors, most were white British and more were female, and clonal diversity was possibly underestimated. In the spike-specific TCR repertoire, nearly half reportedly target unmutated variant regions. Repertoire samples came only from after the peak T cell response.

This clone has a handful of counts. What it binds is unknown. This CDR3 spans 16 amino acids. The germline gives CDR1 ENHRY, CDR2 SYGVKD. V lost 6 bases, J lost 0 bases, and 7 bases stayed unmatched. TCRdb keeps only in-frame clones here, not all; method: immunoSEQ multiplex PCR. This table has under 40,000 clones, more than 75% appearing once. This TCR came from an adult who received the AZD1222 COVID-19 vaccine. Sequencing was performed on peripheral blood, taken 28 days after the second AZD1222 dose. This chain links TRBV10-3 with TRBJ2-2; TRBD2 aligns across 7 bases. CDR3 sequence (DNA): TGTGCCATCAGGGAACTAGCGTCACCGAACACCGGGGAGCTGTTTTTT. Translated, it gives CAIRELASPNTGELFF.